The 17 T cell receptor beta chains listed next were all sequenced from one sample in a study of T cell responses to AZD1222 COVID-19 vaccine. Sequencing used immunoSEQ multiplex PCR; TCRdb keeps in-frame clones, though not all of them. The sample includes 140,000 to 150,000 clones, about nine tenths of them seen just once. Sequences were derived from peripheral blood, sampled on day 0 of MenACWY control vaccination. The receptors were gathered from an adult in good health.

V is TRBV7-8 and J is TRBJ2-5, with 9 nucleotides matching TRBD2. This CDR3 spans 15 amino acids. The V gene end was trimmed by 4 bases and the J gene end by 5 bases; junction bases not matched to a gene: 8. Per the germline V gene, CDR1 is SGHVS and CDR2 is FQNEAQ. The CDR3 region has the DNA TGTGCCAGCAGCTCGTGGACTAGCGATAGGGAGACCCAGTACTTC. Translation: CASSSWTSDRETQYF.

The sample holds one count of this clone. V is TRBV24-1 and J is TRBJ1-2, with TRBD1 matching 10 bases. This CDR3 has 16 residues. Germline trimming cut 4 bases from V and 4 bases from J; bases unmatched to any gene: 8. Germline values: CDR1 KGHDR, CDR2 SFDVKD. CDR3 in DNA: TGTGCCACCAGTGACACAAGGACAGGGGGGAGCTATGGCTACACCTTC. It encodes CATSDTRTGGSYGYTF.

V and J are TRBV4-1 and TRBJ1-3; tentative D call: TRBD1 (6 bases). Germline V gene data show CDR1 as MGHRA and CDR2 as YSYEKL. CDR3 length equals 17 residues. Trimming took 2 bases from V and 0 from J, leaving 14 bases between them. The CDR3 bases are TGCGCCAGCAGCCAAACAGGGAACCTACGCTCTGGAAACACCATATATTTT. Translating it yields CASSQTGNLRSGNTIYF.

The chain recombines TRBV27 with TRBJ2-5; 7 bases agree with TRBD2. The CDR3 covers 12 residues. The germline V gene has CDR1 MNHEY and CDR2 SMNVEV (reference sequence). Unmatched junction bases numbered 5, after V lost 6 bases and J lost 7 bases. The CDR3 bases are TGTGCCAGCAGGGGGGGAGGGGTGACCCAGTACTTC. As protein: CASRGGGVTQYF.

The rearrangement links TRBV5-1 to TRBJ1-3, with TRBD1 matching 9 bases. V was pared by 4 bases and J by 4 bases, with 12 bases of the junction left unmatched. The length of the CDR3 is 17 residues. The V gene's germline CDR1 is SGHRS and CDR2 YFSETQ. CDR3 nucleotide sequence: TGCGCCAGCAGCCCGACCGGGACAGGGACAAGAGGAAACACCATATATTTT. Translated, it gives CASSPTGTGTRGNTIYF.

The chain carries TRBV6-1 and TRBJ2-3; TRBD1 might be the D (5 bases). Between the trimmed V and J ends, which lost 1 base and 10 bases, there was a span of 6 bases. Germline CDR1 reads MNHNS; CDR2 reads SASEGT. This CDR3 is built from 11 residues. DNA of the CDR3: TGTGCCAGCAGTGAAGAAGGGGCGCAGTATTTT. The encoded protein is CASSEEGAQYF.

The chain is built from TRBV19 and TRBJ1-4, with a tentative D call TRBD1 (5 bases). The germline CDR1 and CDR2 sequences are LNHDA and SQIVND (reference sequence). This CDR3 region has 13 residues. The V end was cut by 11 bases, the J end by 4 bases, with 14 bases between. The CDR3 region is CAVAGIHNEKLFF. The DNA of the CDR3 is TGTGCCGTTGCAGGGATCCATAATGAAAAACTGTTTTTT.

V is TRBV5-1 and J is TRBJ2-1, with 8 nucleotides matching TRBD1. Germline CDR1 is SGHRS and CDR2 is YFSETQ. The V segment lost 3 bases and the J segment 9 bases; nucleotides outside the gene matches: 8. CDR3 length equals 14 residues. This CDR3 reads CASSSHRGDGEQFF. The CDR3 nucleotides are TGCGCCAGCAGCTCGCACAGGGGGGATGGTGAGCAGTTCTTC.

This clone was seen only once. This sequence joins TRBV7-8 and TRBJ1-3, with D unclear. CDR1 is SGHVS, CDR2 FQNEAQ, per germline. This CDR3 has 12 residues. Trimming shortened V by 7 bases and J by 7 bases, and 11 bases separated the two germline ends. The CDR3 spells CASTSPVNTIYF. DNA of the CDR3: TGTGCCAGCACCAGCCCGGTCAACACCATATATTTT.

This chain joins TRBV6-1 and TRBJ2-3; the match to TRBD1 covers 7 bases. The V and J ends lost 0 bases and 3 bases, in that order; junction bases with no gene match: 3. This CDR3 spans 15 amino acids. Per germline, CDR1 MNHNS and CDR2 SASEGT. CDR3 nucleotide sequence: TGTGCCAGCAGTGAAGCAGGCAGGGGGACAGATACGCAGTATTTT. It yields the protein CASSEAGRGTDTQYF.

The J gene is TRBJ2-7, the V gene TRBV6-6; D is uncertain. V was clipped by 5 bases and J by 7 bases, with 18 bases between them. The CDR3 runs 14 residues. Per the germline V gene, CDR1 is MNHNY and CDR2 is SVGAGI (reference sequence). This chain's CDR3 is CASSRPGRLLEQYF. The CDR3 region has the DNA TGTGCCAGCAGTCGGCCGGGTCGACTTCTAGAGCAGTACTTC.

The J gene is TRBJ2-1, the V gene TRBV28; D perhaps matches TRBD1 (5 bases). Germline-derived CDR1 and CDR2 are MDHEN and SYDVKM. The CDR3 is 17 residues long. Deletions cut 2 bases from V and 1 base from J, with 15 bases between. The CDR3 reads CASSLATGLASYNEQFF. CDR3 nucleotide sequence: TGTGCCAGCAGTTTAGCTACAGGTCTGGCGTCCTACAATGAGCAGTTCTTC.

The genes are TRBV16 and TRBJ1-5, with a weak D call TRBD1 (5 bases). CDR3 length equals 16 residues. The V gene lost 1 base and the J gene lost 4 bases, with 14 bases spanning the gap. Germline V gene data show CDR1 as KGHSY and CDR2 as FQNENV. The CDR3 loop is CASSQLGREKNQPQHF. The CDR3 DNA sequence: TGTGCCAGCAGCCAATTAGGCAGGGAGAAGAATCAGCCCCAGCATTTT.

V is TRBV9 and J is TRBJ2-2, with 10 bases fitting TRBD2. Trimming removed 1 base from V and 7 bases from J; junction bases left unmatched: 10. CDR1 and CDR2 (germline): SGDLS, YYNGEE. This CDR3 has 17 amino acids. The CDR3 sequence: CASSVLPSGSRGGELFF. The CDR3 DNA reads TGTGCCAGCAGCGTACTCCCTAGCGGGAGTCGTGGCGGGGAGCTGTTTTTT.

V usage is TRBV7-8 and J usage is TRBJ2-3; 8 bases agree with TRBD2. This CDR3 comprises 16 residues. Germline V gene data show CDR1 as SGHVS and CDR2 as FQNEAQ. Unmatched junction bases numbered 9, after V lost 5 bases and J lost 2 bases. The CDR3 sequence: CASSPWVAGITDTQYF. The CDR3 DNA reads TGTGCCAGCAGCCCCTGGGTAGCGGGGATCACAGATACGCAGTATTTT.

The chain uses TRBV28 and TRBJ1-2; possibly TRBD1 for D (5 bases). CDR1 MDHEN and CDR2 SYDVKM come from the germline V gene. Trimming pared 10 bases from V and 7 bases from J, leaving 10 bases between. This CDR3 is built from 10 residues. In DNA form, the CDR3 reads TGTGCCACGGGGGTTCGTGGCTACACCTTC. As protein: CATGVRGYTF.

The rearrangement uses TRBV5-5 and TRBJ2-7, with D perhaps TRBD1 (6 bases). From germline, CDR1 is SGHKS and CDR2 YYEKEE (reference sequence). The germline V and J ends were trimmed by 6 bases and 5 bases, with 15 bases remaining between them. The CDR3 contains 13 residues. CDR3 sequence reads: CASIDRRRHEQYF. The CDR3 DNA sequence: TGTGCCAGCATCGACAGGCGGAGGCACGAGCAGTACTTC. Full variable domain (rest looked up from reference TRBV5-5 and TRBJ2-7): DAGVTQSPTHLIKTRGQQVTLRCSPISGHKSVSWYQQVLGQGPQFIFQYYEKEERGRGNFPDRFSARQFPNYSSELNVNALLLGDSALYLCASIDRRRHEQYFGPGTRLTVT.